This T cell receptor beta chain is drawn from a study of control samples from healthy donors and cancer patients (dated by TCRdb to about 2020). The CDR1 and CDR2 encoded by the germline V gene (reference sequence) are SEHNR and FQNEAQ. From cysteine to phenylalanine, the CDR3 is 16 amino acids long. Solely the CDR3 DNA is kept, with 48 bases framed from the first base. After removal of 4 bases from V and 8 bases from J, the junction retains 13 bases not matched to a gene. The receptor library was made with the immunoSEQ multiplex PCR assay. Here the immuneACCESS table is served through TCRdb, limited to in-frame sequences with V and J called. Missing clones are a known gap in these copies; in checked studies unresolved V genes cover under half, and the rest lacks a known reason. The sample table shows around 130,000 clones, and over 85% are seen once. The ten largest account for around 6.9% of the sample.

About this clone itself: Its antigen is unknown. Base qualities are not at hand, and no much larger clone is one base apart.

The V gene is TRBV7-9 and the J gene is TRBJ2-1, with 8 bases aligning to TRBD2. The TCR was taken from a man aged 50-59 years with head and neck cancer. What was sequenced was PBMCs. For the CDR3, the sequence is CASSSPLAGRTDEQFF. The DNA is as follows: TGTGCCAGCAGCTCCCCTTTAGCGGGGCGGACCGATGAGCAGTTCTTC.